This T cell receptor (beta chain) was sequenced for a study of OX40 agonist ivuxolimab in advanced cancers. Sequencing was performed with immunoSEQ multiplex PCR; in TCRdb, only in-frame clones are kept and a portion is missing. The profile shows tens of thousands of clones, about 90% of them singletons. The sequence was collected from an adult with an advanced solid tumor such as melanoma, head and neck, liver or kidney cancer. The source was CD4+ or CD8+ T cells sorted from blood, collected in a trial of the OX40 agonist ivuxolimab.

CDR3 nucleotides: TGTGCCAGTAGCGGACTAGCGGGAGGGCCCGGGGAGCTGTTTTTT. It is translated as CASSGLAGGPGELFF. The gene calls are TRBV19 and TRBJ2-2, with 15 bases that match TRBD2. This CDR3 region has 15 residues. The germline gives CDR1 LNHDA, CDR2 SQIVND (reference sequence). The V gene end was trimmed by 6 bases and the J gene end by 6 bases; junction bases not matched to a gene: 2.